The present T cell receptor (beta chain) was sequenced within a study of T-cell reconstitution after alpha-beta-depleted transplantation in children. The table lists this clonotype with many counts. Researchers prepared the TCRbeta library using unique molecular identifiers, the study reports. TCRdb recomputed calls from the PCR reads with MiXCR, one row per CDR3 protein. The data hold some 200,000 distinct CDR3 sequences, with under 8.5% observed a single time. The CDR3 spans 12 residues. Germline assignment: CDR1 SQVTM and CDR2 ANQGSEA. Trimming left V 4 bases short and J 6 bases short, with 12 bases between.

The sample was PBMCs, mostly from graft donor cells, taken 360 days after TCRalphabeta/CD19-depleted stem cell transplant. This TCR was recovered from a male patient between 2 and 15 years old who had a stem cell transplant for acute myeloid leukemia, so the T cells may come from the graft donor. This chain links TRBV29-1 with TRBJ1-1; unclear D gene. CDR3 in amino acids: CSVGSLWAEAFF. CDR3 sequence (DNA): TGCAGCGTTGGATCCCTATGGGCTGAAGCTTTCTTT.